This T cell receptor beta chain was identified in a study of shared clonotypes between healthy human individuals. Worth noting for this clone: This clone may be a read error of a much larger clone one base away. Other nucleotide sequences in the sample specify the same CDR3.

This CDR3 has 11 residues. Germline CDR1 DFQATT, CDR2 SNEGSKA (reference sequence). V lost 2 bases, J lost 4 bases, and 4 bases lay in between. It was into CD45RA+ naive and CD45RA-negative memory subsets that the CD4+ cells were split. For each subset, genomic DNA was distributed in equal portions over several immunoSEQ plates. Using immunoSEQ multiplex PCR, the repertoire was profiled, and TCRdb retains in-frame clones only, with some absent. The repertoire holds more than 2 million clones, with approximately 95% as singletons. V usage is TRBV20-1 and J usage is TRBJ2-3, with D uncertain. This clonotype was sampled from a young man in good health. Sequenced sample: naive CD4+ T cells sorted from blood. The subset denotes: CD45RA+ positively selected. The CDR3 loop reads CSARSADTQYF. CDR3 bases: TGCAGTGCTAGATCCGCAGATACGCAGTATTTT.